One and the same sample provided the 29 T cell receptor beta chains below, sequenced in a study of cytomegalovirus exposure and HLA in healthy donors. The PCR used 60 Vbeta and 13 Jbeta primers. Libraries were prepared by immunoSEQ multiplex PCR; TCRdb keeps only in-frame clonotypes and omits some of them. This table has over 150,000 clones, about 68% appearing once. Source material: PBMCs. Receptors were obtained from a man younger than 40 in good health and CMV-seronegative.

The chain couples TRBV28 to TRBJ1-6; TRBD1 aligns across 7 bases. Germline-derived CDR1 and CDR2 are MDHEN and SYDVKM. The V and J ends lost 6 bases and 2 bases, in that order; junction bases with no gene match: 4. The CDR3 is made up of 15 amino acids. The CDR3 loop is CASRRDRPYNSPLHF. The DNA for the CDR3 is TGTGCCAGCAGACGGGACAGACCCTATAATTCACCCCTCCACTTT.

The rearrangement joins TRBV7-9 to TRBJ2-2, with TRBD1 matching 10 bases. Germline CDR1 reads SEHNR; CDR2 reads FQNEAQ (reference sequence). This CDR3 spans 16 amino acids. Trimming at V came to 2 bases and at J to 4 bases, leaving 4 bases not matched to a gene. Written as DNA, the CDR3 is TGTGCCAGCAGCTTACCCGGACAGGGGGGCACCGGGGAGCTGTTTTTT. Protein product: CASSLPGQGGTGELFF.

The J gene is TRBJ2-7, the V gene TRBV11-1; 9 nucleotides agree with TRBD1. V trimming: 1 base; J trimming: 7 bases; junction bases outside the gene matches: 8. The V gene's germline CDR1 is SGHAT and CDR2 FQDESV (reference sequence). This CDR3 region has 15 residues. Here the CDR3 DNA reads TGTGCCAGCAGCTTAGGAGGACAGGGGCGTGGAGAGCAGTACTTC. Translation gives CASSLGGQGRGEQYF.

The chain joins TRBV7-2 to TRBJ2-7; 7 positions match TRBD1. The CDR3 is 16 residues long. After removal of 3 bases from V and 0 bases from J, the junction contained 8 bases not matched to a gene. Germline loops: CDR1 SGHTA, CDR2 FQGNSA. The CDR3 reads CASSFPRGQVSYEQYF. The CDR3 DNA reads as TGTGCCAGCAGCTTTCCACGAGGACAGGTCTCCTACGAGCAGTACTTC.

A word on this clone: Distinct nucleotide sequences in the sample also encode this CDR3. The chain employs TRBV5-1 and TRBJ1-2; perhaps TRBD1 as D (6 bases). Trimming shortened V by 0 bases and J by 7 bases, and 10 bases separated the two germline ends. Germline CDR1 SGHRS, CDR2 YFSETQ. CDR3 length: 13 residues. The CDR3: CASSLGQGRGYTF. The CDR3, as DNA: TGCGCCAGCAGCTTGGGTCAGGGGCGTGGCTACACCTTC.

The rearrangement uses TRBV5-6 and TRBJ2-5, with a weak D call TRBD1 (6 bases). V was trimmed by 4 bases and J by 5 bases, leaving 12 bases between them. Germline V CDR1 and CDR2: SGHDT, YYEEEE. CDR3 length: 13 amino acids. DNA for the CDR3: TGTGCCAGCAGCGAACAGGGAACGGAGACCCAGTACTTC. Amino acids: CASSEQGTETQYF. The variable domain in full, with the rest retrieved from reference TRBV5-6 and TRBJ2-5, is DAGVTQSPTHLIKTRGQQVTLRCSPKSGHDTVSWYQQALGQGPQFIFQYYEEEERQRGNFPDRFSGHQFPNYSSELNVNALLLGDSALYLCASSEQGTETQYFGPGTRLLVL.

This chain uses TRBV7-9 with TRBJ1-5; D remains unclear. Germline V gives CDR1 SEHNR, CDR2 FQNEAQ (reference sequence). CDR3 size: 13 residues. Trimming took off 1 base at V and 6 bases at J, with 7 bases between the two ends. CDR3 residues: CASSLDQVQPQHF. The CDR3 DNA sequence: TGTGCCAGCAGCTTAGATCAGGTTCAGCCCCAGCATTTT.

This chain uses TRBV4-3 with TRBJ1-6; D is unresolved. Germline CDR1 and CDR2: LGHNA and YSLEER. This CDR3 contains 13 residues. Trimming shortened V by 0 bases and J by 9 bases, and 6 bases separated the two germline ends. The CDR3 is CASSQERGSPLHF. As DNA, the CDR3 is TGCGCCAGCAGCCAAGAACGAGGTTCACCCCTCCACTTT.

This clone was counted a few times. The chain has TRBV9 and TRBJ2-7; D call uncertain. The ends were cut back, 2 bases at V and 0 bases at J, with 9 bases in the middle. This CDR3 has 14 residues. CDR1 SGDLS and CDR2 YYNGEE come from the germline V gene. The chain's CDR3 is CASSVGRNSYEQYF. DNA for the CDR3: TGTGCCAGCAGCGTGGGCAGAAACTCCTACGAGCAGTACTTC.

The chain employs TRBV19 and TRBJ2-2; TRBD1 is a possible D gene (5 bases). CDR1 and CDR2 from the germline V gene are LNHDA and SQIVND (reference sequence). This CDR3 region has 15 residues. V was trimmed by 5 bases and J by 5 bases, leaving 15 bases between them. CDR3 DNA: TGTGCCAGTAGTCCTATACGAACAGGAACCGGGGAGCTGTTTTTT. Encoded protein: CASSPIRTGTGELFF.

This clone has just a few counts. V is TRBV27 and J is TRBJ2-1; 10 nucleotides align to TRBD2. Germline values: CDR1 MNHEY, CDR2 SMNVEV (reference sequence). The junction had 6 bases not matched to a gene; V was cut back by 4 bases and J by 3 bases. CDR3 length: 16 residues. CDR3 in amino acids: CASSSLAGVDYNEQFF. CDR3 DNA: TGTGCCAGCAGTTCCCTAGCGGGGGTGGACTACAATGAGCAGTTCTTC.

This chain links TRBV4-2 with TRBJ1-1, with no clear D. CDR3 size: 14 residues. Trimming left V 1 base short and J 6 bases short, with 12 bases between. Germline CDR1 reads LGHNA; CDR2 reads YNFKEQ. The CDR3 region is CASSQGPDFAEAFF. CDR3 nucleotides: TGTGCCAGCAGCCAAGGTCCGGACTTTGCTGAAGCTTTCTTT.

This chain uses TRBV4-2 with TRBJ2-7; D ambiguous. Trimming pared 0 bases from V and 0 bases from J, leaving 9 bases between. Germline CDR1 and CDR2: LGHNA and YNFKEQ. The CDR3 has 15 amino acids. The DNA of the CDR3 is TGTGCCAGCAGCCAAGATCGAACTCCCTCCTACGAGCAGTACTTC. Its protein is CASSQDRTPSYEQYF.

The J gene is TRBJ2-5, the V gene TRBV6-5, with 10 nucleotides matching TRBD2. This CDR3 region has 15 residues. Germline CDR1 reads MNHEY; CDR2 reads SVGAGI. Trimming removed 7 bases from V and 5 bases from J; junction bases left unmatched: 10. CDR3 protein: CASKLERGGSETQYF. In DNA, the CDR3 is TGTGCCAGCAAGTTAGAGCGGGGGGGCTCGGAGACCCAGTACTTC.

This clone was observed a few times. This sequence joins TRBV27 and TRBJ2-7; 7 bases fit TRBD1. CDR3 length: 12 residues. V lost 5 bases and J lost 6; bases outside the gene matches: 4. The germline CDR1 and CDR2 sequences are MNHEY and SMNVEV (reference sequence). As DNA, the CDR3 is TGTGCCAGCAGTCCCACAGGGGCCGAGCAGTACTTC. Its protein is CASSPTGAEQYF.

V gene TRBV7-9 combines with J gene TRBJ2-7; 7 bases match TRBD1. CDR3 size: 14 residues. V trimming: 0 bases; J trimming: 5 bases; junction bases outside the gene matches: 4. Germline CDR1 and CDR2: SEHNR and FQNEAQ (reference sequence). For the CDR3, the DNA is TGTGCCAGCAGCTTAGCACCGACAGGGAACGAGCAGTACTTC. Translation gives CASSLAPTGNEQYF.

V is TRBV7-2 and J is TRBJ2-3, with D perhaps matching TRBD2 (6 bases). The CDR3 loop spans 14 amino acids. The germline V and J ends were trimmed by 5 bases and 2 bases, with 11 bases remaining between them. Germline lookup yields CDR1 SGHTA and CDR2 FQGNSA. CDR3 loop: CASSPGLHTDTQYF. CDR3 nucleotide sequence: TGTGCCAGCAGCCCGGGACTTCACACAGATACGCAGTATTTT.

This clone came up a few times. The same CDR3 can be traced to other DNA sequences in this sample. The rearrangement uses TRBV7-2 and TRBJ2-7, with D unresolved. CDR3 size: 12 residues. V was trimmed by 5 bases and J by 2 bases, leaving 7 bases between them. Germline loops: CDR1 SGHTA, CDR2 FQGNSA. The CDR3 bases are TGTGCCAGCAGCCTCGACACCTACGAGCAGTACTTC. Protein: CASSLDTYEQYF.

V usage is TRBV18 and J usage is TRBJ1-3, with 7 bases that match TRBD1. The germline V gene encodes CDR1 KGHSH and CDR2 LQKENI. J was trimmed by 8 bases and V by 3 bases; bases with no gene match: 37. The length of the CDR3 is 24 residues. DNA of the CDR3: TGTGCCAGCTCACCGGGCCAATATACAGGGGATCAGGGTAGCTTAATCGGCAGGTGGGACACCATATATTTT. Its translation: CASSPGQYTGDQGSLIGRWDTIYF.

V is TRBV30 and J is TRBJ1-6, with 7 bases fitting TRBD1. V was pared by 1 base and J by 9 bases, with 6 bases of the junction left unmatched. This CDR3 region has 14 residues. Looked up from germline, CDR1 is GTSNPN and CDR2 is SVGIG (reference sequence). The CDR3, as DNA: TGTGCCTGGAGTGAAGGGGGCTCAGGTTCACCCCTCCACTTT. Translating gives CAWSEGGSGSPLHF.

The rearrangement joins TRBV5-1 to TRBJ2-5, with D perhaps matching TRBD2 (6 bases). The germline V and J ends were trimmed by 4 bases and 5 bases, with 15 bases remaining between them. The CDR3 sequence is 14 residues long. Germline V lookup: CDR1 SGHRS, CDR2 YFSETQ. This CDR3 is CASSAGGSEETQYF. DNA for the CDR3: TGCGCCAGCAGCGCCGGAGGGTCGGAGGAGACCCAGTACTTC.

The chain links TRBV7-6 to TRBJ2-3; 13 positions match TRBD2. CDR1 SGHVS and CDR2 FNYEAQ come from the germline V gene. The V segment lost 5 bases and the J segment 3 bases; nucleotides outside the gene matches: 11. The CDR3 loop spans 18 amino acids. DNA for the CDR3: TGTGCCAGCAGCGGCGACCCCGGGACTAGCGGGGAAACAGATACGCAGTATTTT. It codes for CASSGDPGTSGETDTQYF.

The chain's CDR3 is CASRDRNNYGYTF. As DNA, the CDR3 is TGTGCCAGCAGAGACAGGAACAACTATGGCTACACCTTC. The J gene is TRBJ1-2, the V gene TRBV7-2, with D possibly matching TRBD1 (6 bases). The V gene's germline CDR1 is SGHTA and CDR2 FQGNSA. The ends were cut back, 6 bases at V and 2 bases at J, with 10 bases in the middle. The CDR3 spans 13 residues.

The rearrangement links TRBV6-6 to TRBJ2-2, with D maybe TRBD2 (6 bases). CDR3 length: 15 residues. Trimming stripped 7 bases from V and 0 bases from J, with 12 bases between. Per the germline V gene, CDR1 is MNHNY and CDR2 is SVGAGI (reference sequence). CDR3 sequence reads: CASNDPGANTGELFF. In DNA, the CDR3 is TGTGCCAGCAACGACCCGGGGGCGAACACCGGGGAGCTGTTTTTT.

The chain links TRBV28 to TRBJ2-3, with a weak D call TRBD1 (5 bases). V gave up 2 bases and J gave up 1 base, with 13 bases separating them. This CDR3 is 16 amino acids long. CDR1 and CDR2 from the germline V gene are MDHEN and SYDVKM. The CDR3 loop is CASSLGVRVRTDTQYF. The CDR3 DNA is TGTGCCAGCAGTTTAGGGGTCAGGGTTCGCACAGATACGCAGTATTTT.

J is TRBJ2-3 and V is TRBV5-6; perhaps TRBD2 as D (5 bases). Germline CDR1 and CDR2: SGHDT and YYEEEE. The CDR3 spans 16 residues. The V end was cut by 2 bases, the J end by 2 bases, with 15 bases between. Here the CDR3 DNA reads TGTGCCAGCAGCTTTAATATCGGACTTAACACAGATACGCAGTATTTT. Its protein product is CASSFNIGLNTDTQYF.

This rearrangement joins TRBV28 to TRBJ2-7, with D maybe TRBD1 (6 bases). The V end lost 6 bases, the J end lost 3 bases, and 15 bases lay between the germline ends. CDR1 MDHEN and CDR2 SYDVKM come from the germline V gene. The CDR3 sequence is 14 residues long. For the CDR3, the DNA is TGTGCCAGCAGCCTCAGCAGGGGTATCTACGAGCAGTACTTC. It is translated as CASSLSRGIYEQYF.

The chain combines TRBV11-2 with TRBJ1-1, with TRBD1 matching over 7 bases. J gave up 7 bases and V 4 bases, and 3 bases lay outside the gene matches. Germline V gene sequence: CDR1 SGHAT, CDR2 FQNNGV. The CDR3 length is 12 residues. CDR3 nucleotides: TGTGCCAGCAGCTCACAGGGGCTTGAAGCTTTCTTT. This translates into CASSSQGLEAFF.

This chain links TRBV5-6 with TRBJ2-5; D unresolved. The length of the CDR3 is 13 residues. The V end was cut by 4 bases, the J end by 5 bases, with 12 bases between. Germline CDR1 and CDR2: SGHDT and YYEEEE. Here the CDR3 reads CASSPRVVETQYF. DNA for the CDR3: TGTGCCAGCAGCCCCCGGGTCGTGGAGACCCAGTACTTC.